A single sample gave rise to the 13 T cell receptor beta chains below, sequenced in a study of metastatic and nonmetastatic thyroid tumors. Each patient went into thyroid surgery without having received any treatment. MiXCR re-clonotyped the PCR reads for TCRdb. The table shows about 92,000 clones, with 14% to 15% occurring only once. The sample comprised blood. The origin of the receptors is a female donor with papillary thyroid cancer or a benign thyroid nodule (not recorded which). Some clones in this sample may be carry-over from other donors' samples.

This clone turned up a few times. The chain couples TRBV11-2 to TRBJ2-3, with 7 bases aligning to TRBD1. V shed 3 bases, J shed 0 bases, and the junction held 6 bases outside the gene matches. Per the germline V gene, CDR1 is SGHAT and CDR2 is FQNNGV. This CDR3 region has 16 residues. The CDR3 sequence is CASSFEGAPSTDTQYF. The CDR3 DNA follows: TGTGCCAGCAGCTTCGAGGGGGCCCCTAGCACAGATACGCAGTATTTT.

The chain uses TRBV6-1 and TRBJ1-1; possible D gene TRBD1, 6 bases. The CDR3 contains 14 residues. Deletions cut 9 bases from V and 4 bases from J, with 18 bases between. Germline assignment: CDR1 MNHNS and CDR2 SASEGT. The CDR3 region is CARFRGPYFTEAFF. In DNA form, the CDR3 reads TGTGCCAGATTTCGGGGGCCTTACTTCACTGAAGCTTTCTTT.

CDR3 DNA: TGTGCCAGCATCCCTATCCAGGGGTTCAACCCCACTGGAAACACCATATATTTT. Translation gives CASIPIQGFNPTGNTIYF. The rearrangement uses TRBV28 and TRBJ1-3, with D maybe TRBD1 (6 bases). V was cut by 7 bases and J by 2 bases, with 24 bases left in between. Per the germline V gene, CDR1 is MDHEN and CDR2 is SYDVKM. This CDR3 has 18 amino acids. The variable domain in full, completed from reference TRBV28 and TRBJ1-3, reads DVKVTQSSRYLVKRTGEKVFLECVQDMDHENMFWYRQDPGLGLRLIYFSYDVKMKEKGDIPEGYSVSREKKERFSLILESASTNQTSMYLCASIPIQGFNPTGNTIYFGEGSWLTVV.

This clone was detected ten times or more. This chain uses TRBV6-1 with TRBJ1-6, with TRBD1 as a possible D gene (5 bases). Per the germline V gene, CDR1 is MNHNS and CDR2 is SASEGT. Trimming pared 7 bases from V and 5 bases from J, leaving 18 bases between. The CDR3 has 16 residues. The CDR3: CASTNGRGLDNSPLHF. Written as DNA, the CDR3 is TGTGCCAGCACCAACGGGAGGGGCCTCGATAATTCACCCCTCCACTTT.

This clone occurred a few times. This clone may be a read error of a much larger clone one base away. This sample also contains other DNA sequences that code for the same CDR3. The chain recombines TRBV7-9 with TRBJ2-3; D call uncertain. Between the trimmed V and J ends, which lost 1 base and 1 base, there was a span of 6 bases. The CDR3 spans 14 residues. The germline CDR1 and CDR2 sequences are SEHNR and FQNEAQ (reference sequence). CDR3: CASSLGLRTDTQYF. CDR3 DNA sequence: TGTGCCAGCAGCTTAGGTTTACGCACAGATACGCAGTATTTT.

Only a few counts were recorded for this clone. The rearrangement links TRBV11-2 to TRBJ2-1, with no clear D. The CDR3 has 13 amino acids. V dropped 7 bases and J dropped 7 bases, with 14 bases sitting between them. CDR1 and CDR2 (germline): SGHAT, FQNNGV. The chain's CDR3 is CASMVRSRNEQFF. CDR3 bases: TGTGCCAGCATGGTCCGATCGCGGAATGAGCAGTTCTTC.

This clone was observed many times. The chain joins TRBV6-1 to TRBJ1-4; D perhaps matches TRBD1 (6 bases). The CDR3 has 15 amino acids. V gave up 5 bases and J gave up 5 bases, with 15 bases separating them. Germline CDR1 is MNHNS and CDR2 is SASEGT. CDR3 sequence (DNA): TGTGCCAGCAGTTTACGACAGGAGGTCAATGAAAAACTGTTTTTT. Protein: CASSLRQEVNEKLFF.

In regard to this clone: A much larger clonotype is one base distant, so this may be a read error. The chain has TRBV15 and TRBJ2-5; D is unclear. V was pared by 0 bases and J by 1 base, with 6 bases between. The CDR3 loop spans 14 amino acids. CDR1 is LNHNV, CDR2 YYDKDF, per germline (reference sequence). CDR3 sequence reads: CATSRDQVQETQYF. CDR3 coding DNA: TGTGCCACCAGCAGAGACCAGGTCCAAGAGACCCAGTACTTC.

This clone was recorded at least ten times. CDR3 bases: TGTGCCAGCAGTGTTTCCGGGACCACCGGGGAGCTGTTTTTT. Amino acid sequence: CASSVSGTTGELFF. The V gene is TRBV9, the J gene TRBJ2-2; D is tentatively TRBD1 or TRBD2 (5 bases each). Trimming removed 5 bases from V and 4 bases from J, with 12 bases in between. Germline-derived CDR1 and CDR2 are SGDLS and YYNGEE. The CDR3 covers 14 residues. Supplemented by reference TRBV9 and TRBJ2-2, the full variable domain reads DSGVTQTPKHLITATGQRVTLRCSPRSGDLSVYWYQQSLDQGLQFLIQYYNGEERAKGNILERFSAQQFPDLHSELNLSSLELGDSALYFCASSVSGTTGELFFGEGSRLTVL.

The sample holds many counts of this clone. The chain carries TRBV12-3 or TRBV12-4 and TRBJ2-3, with 10 nucleotides matching TRBD2. V shed 6 bases, J shed 0 bases, and the junction held 9 bases outside the gene matches. The CDR3 is 17 amino acids. CDR3 DNA sequence: TGTGCCAGCAGACGTAGCGGGGGGACCCTTAGCACAGATACGCAGTATTTT. This gives the protein CASRRSGGTLSTDTQYF.

This clone was detected ten times or more. This sequence joins TRBV20-1 and TRBJ2-3; D gene uncertain. V was shortened by 0 bases and J by 4 bases, with 8 bases between the two germline ends. The CDR3 sequence is 13 residues long. Looked up from germline, CDR1 is DFQATT and CDR2 is SNEGSKA (reference sequence). CDR3 coding DNA: TGCAGTGCTAGAGATTTCCGGGCAGATACGCAGTATTTT. Amino acids: CSARDFRADTQYF.

Concerning this clone itself: An end of the junction does not agree with germline; a read error may underlie this. The V call is TRBV6-4, the J call TRBJ2-2; possible D gene TRBD2, 5 bases. The V gene's germline CDR1 is MRHNA and CDR2 SNTAGT. CDR3 length: 21 residues. CDR3 amino acids: CASNKGLLGDTSSANTGELFF. The CDR3 nucleotides are TGTGCCAGCAACAAGGGTCTTTTGGGTGACACCTCTTCAGCGAACACCGGGGAACTGTTTTTT.

Concerning this clone itself: The germline gene is not matched at one end of the junction; a read error may be the cause. The V gene is TRBV19, the J gene TRBJ1-6; 7 bases are a match to TRBD1. Germline V gene data show CDR1 as LNHDA and CDR2 as SQIVND (reference sequence). This CDR3 comprises 14 residues. The CDR3 region is CASACGTANSPVHF. Written as DNA, the CDR3 is TGTGCCAGTGCTTGCGGGACAGCCAATTCACCCGTCCACTTT. The whole variable domain, remainder taken from reference TRBV19 and TRBJ1-6, is DGGITQSPKYLFRKEGQNVTLSCEQNLNHDAMYWYRQDPGQGLRLIYYSQIVNDFQKGDIAEGYSVSREKKESFPLTVTSAQKNPTAFYLCASACGTANSPVHFGNGTRLTVT.